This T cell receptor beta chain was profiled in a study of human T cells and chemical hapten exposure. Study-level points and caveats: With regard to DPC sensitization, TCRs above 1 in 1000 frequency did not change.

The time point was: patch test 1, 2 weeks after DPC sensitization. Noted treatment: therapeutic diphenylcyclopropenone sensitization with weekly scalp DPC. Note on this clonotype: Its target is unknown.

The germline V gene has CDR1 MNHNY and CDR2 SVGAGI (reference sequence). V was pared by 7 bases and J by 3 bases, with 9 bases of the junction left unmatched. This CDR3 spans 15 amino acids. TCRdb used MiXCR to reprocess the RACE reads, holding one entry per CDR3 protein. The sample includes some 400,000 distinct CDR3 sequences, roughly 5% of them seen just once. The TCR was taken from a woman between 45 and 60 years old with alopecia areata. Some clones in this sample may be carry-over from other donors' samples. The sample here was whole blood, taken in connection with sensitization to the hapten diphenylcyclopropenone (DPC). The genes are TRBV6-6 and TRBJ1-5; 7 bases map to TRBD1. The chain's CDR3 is CASTKGDRFNQPQHF. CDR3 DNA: TGTGCCAGCACTAAAGGGGACAGATTCAATCAGCCCCAGCATTTT.